These 15 T cell receptor beta chains originate from one sample sequenced in a study of early T cells in non-severe SARS-CoV-2 infection. TCRdb passed the 5' RACE reads through MiXCR, listing each CDR3 protein once. The table records about 71,000 distinct CDR3 sequences, roughly 13% of them present only once. The sample was whole blood. The receptors were gathered from an adult who was a healthcare worker with PCR-confirmed SARS-CoV-2 infection or an uninfected control (not recorded which).

This chain connects TRBV7-7 to TRBJ2-5; tentative D call: TRBD1 (5 bases). The CDR3 loop spans 14 amino acids. Germline CDR1 reads SSHAT; CDR2 reads FNYEAQ (reference sequence). V lost 1 base and J 7 bases, leaving 13 bases between the germline ends. CDR3 sequence (DNA): TGTGCCAGCAGCTTAGTAGGATCCCAGGGGACCCAGTACTTC. Translated, it gives CASSLVGSQGTQYF.

This clonotype came up a few times. The chain links TRBV12-3 or TRBV12-4 to TRBJ1-6; D uncertain. This CDR3 has 15 amino acids. The V and J ends lost 6 bases and 7 bases respectively, with 16 bases between them. CDR3 nucleotide sequence: TGTGCCAGCAGCCGTTATGGTTGGTGGAATTCACCCCTCCACTTT. Protein sequence: CASSRYGWWNSPLHF.

This clonotype was seen more than once but under ten times. The chain is built from TRBV5-5 and TRBJ2-3; the D gene could be TRBD1 or TRBD2 (6 bases each). V was shortened by 2 bases and J by 5 bases, with 15 bases between the two germline ends. Germline V lookup: CDR1 SGHKS, CDR2 YYEKEE (reference sequence). The CDR3 is made up of 15 amino acids. CDR3 in amino acids: CASSFTGRSGDTQYF. The DNA for the CDR3 is TGTGCCAGCAGCTTCACAGGGAGGTCAGGAGATACGCAGTATTTT.

J is TRBJ2-2 and V is TRBV20-1; perhaps TRBD2 as D (7 bases). Germline CDR1 reads DFQATT; CDR2 reads SNEGSKA (reference sequence). V lost 6 bases, J lost 7 bases, and 18 bases lay in between. This CDR3 is built from 14 residues. The CDR3 DNA sequence: TGCAGTGCCCTTGGCGGGGGCGCTATCGGGGAGCTGTTTTTT. Residues: CSALGGGAIGELFF.

V and J are TRBV6-5 and TRBJ1-3, with D perhaps TRBD1 (5 bases). The CDR3 loop spans 15 amino acids. Germline lookup yields CDR1 MNHEY and CDR2 SVGAGI. The V gene lost 6 bases and the J gene lost 0 bases, with 12 bases spanning the gap. CDR3 amino acids: CASRRDRYSGNTIYF. The CDR3 bases are TGTGCCAGCAGACGAGACAGATACTCTGGAAACACCATATATTTT.

The chain uses TRBV20-1 and TRBJ2-7, with 12 bases identical to TRBD2. Germline V gene lookup returns CDR1 DFQATT and CDR2 SNEGSKA (reference sequence). The CDR3 is 16 amino acids. V shed 6 bases, J shed 5 bases, and the junction held 14 bases outside the gene matches. CDR3: CSAQASGGATRHEQYF. The CDR3 DNA sequence: TGCAGTGCACAAGCTAGCGGGGGGGCGACTAGGCACGAGCAGTACTTC.

There are a few counts of this clonotype. The chain's CDR3 is CASSSLTGPQGEQYF. The CDR3 DNA sequence: TGCGCCAGCAGCTCCTTGACAGGGCCCCAGGGCGAGCAGTACTTC. The J gene is TRBJ2-7, the V gene TRBV5-1, with 7 nucleotides matching TRBD1. Looked up from germline, CDR1 is SGHRS and CDR2 is YFSETQ. This CDR3 spans 15 amino acids. The V segment lost 3 bases and the J segment 6 bases; nucleotides outside the gene matches: 12.

This clonotype was detected ten times or more. The V gene is TRBV10-3, the J gene TRBJ2-7; D ambiguous. The CDR3 spans 14 residues. Germline values: CDR1 ENHRY, CDR2 SYGVKD. Deletions cut 0 bases from V and 4 bases from J, with 10 bases between. The CDR3 here is CAISESNPRYEQYF. The CDR3 DNA is TGTGCCATCAGTGAGTCTAACCCCAGATACGAGCAGTACTTC.

The chain couples TRBV6-6 to TRBJ2-7, with TRBD1 matching over 11 bases. This CDR3 is 15 amino acids long. After removal of 4 bases from V and 6 bases from J, the junction contained 8 bases not matched to a gene. The germline CDR1 and CDR2 sequences are MNHNY and SVGAGI (reference sequence). The CDR3 sequence is CASSFGTGGPLEQYF. The CDR3 nucleotides read TGTGCCAGCAGTTTCGGGACAGGGGGGCCCCTCGAGCAGTACTTC.

The chain carries TRBV29-1 and TRBJ1-1; D call uncertain. The CDR3 spans 12 residues. Trimming shortened V by 3 bases and J by 4 bases, and 9 bases separated the two germline ends. The germline gives CDR1 SQVTM, CDR2 ANQGSEA. CDR3 nucleotide sequence: TGCAGCGTTGACCCGGAGGTCACTGAAGCTTTCTTT. This gives the protein CSVDPEVTEAFF.

The chain couples TRBV6-1 to TRBJ2-5; D gene uncertain. The germline V gene encodes CDR1 MNHNS and CDR2 SASEGT. This CDR3 has 14 residues. Trimming removed 5 bases from V and 1 base from J, with 11 bases in between. CDR3 in amino acids: CASSLGRTQETQYF. CDR3 DNA: TGTGCCAGCAGTCTCGGCCGCACCCAAGAGACCCAGTACTTC.

This clonotype was observed a few times. J is TRBJ2-6 and V is TRBV6-1; D not certain. Trimming shortened V by 9 bases and J by 4 bases, and 10 bases separated the two germline ends. CDR3 size: 13 residues. From germline, CDR1 is MNHNS and CDR2 SASEGT. CDR3 loop: CASAAAGANVLTF. The CDR3 region has the DNA TGTGCCAGTGCAGCCGCGGGGGCCAACGTCCTGACTTTC.

This clonotype was observed a handful of times. The chain has TRBV7-9 and TRBJ2-5, with 9 positions matching TRBD2. V shed 0 bases and J 2 bases; nucleotides not matched to a gene: 7. The CDR3 is made up of 17 amino acids. Germline CDR1 SEHNR, CDR2 FQNEAQ (reference sequence). CDR3 sequence: CASSLADLAGWQETQYF. CDR3 bases: TGTGCCAGCAGCTTAGCCGACCTAGCGGGGTGGCAAGAGACCCAGTACTTC.

This clonotype was seen a few times. The gene calls are TRBV20-1 and TRBJ1-5; D is undetermined. The CDR3 runs to 15 residues. Germline V lookup: CDR1 DFQATT, CDR2 SNEGSKA (reference sequence). Trimming shortened V by 1 base and J by 0 bases, and 10 bases separated the two germline ends. CDR3 DNA sequence: TGCAGTGCTAGAGCGGCAGCATATAGCAATCAGCCCCAGCATTTT. Amino acid sequence: CSARAAAYSNQPQHF.

This clonotype was observed a handful of times. The chain couples TRBV6-5 to TRBJ2-2; D gene unclear. There are 17 residues in the CDR3. From germline, CDR1 is MNHEY and CDR2 SVGAGI. V was clipped by 6 bases and J by 7 bases, with 24 bases between them. The CDR3: CASSMDPGRRTSGELFF. The CDR3 DNA is TGTGCCAGCAGCATGGACCCGGGCAGGCGAACGAGCGGGGAGCTGTTTTTT.